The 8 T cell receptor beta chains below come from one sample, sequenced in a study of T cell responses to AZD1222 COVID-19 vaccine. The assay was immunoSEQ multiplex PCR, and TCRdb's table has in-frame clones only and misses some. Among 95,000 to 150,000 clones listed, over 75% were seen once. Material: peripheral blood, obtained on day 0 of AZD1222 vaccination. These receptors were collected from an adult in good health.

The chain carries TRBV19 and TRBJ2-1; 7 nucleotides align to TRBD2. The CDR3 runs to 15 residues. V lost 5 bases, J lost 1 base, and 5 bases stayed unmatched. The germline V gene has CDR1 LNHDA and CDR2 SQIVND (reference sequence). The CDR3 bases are TGTGCCAGTAGTGTCGAGCGGGGATCCTACAATGAGCAGTTCTTC. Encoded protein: CASSVERGSYNEQFF.

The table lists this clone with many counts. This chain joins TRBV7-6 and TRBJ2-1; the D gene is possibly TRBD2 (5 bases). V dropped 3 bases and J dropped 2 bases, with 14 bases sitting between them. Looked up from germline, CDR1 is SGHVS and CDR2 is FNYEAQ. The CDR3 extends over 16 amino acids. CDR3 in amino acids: CASSFRRERPYNEQFF. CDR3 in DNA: TGTGCCAGCAGCTTTAGAAGGGAGCGACCCTACAATGAGCAGTTCTTC. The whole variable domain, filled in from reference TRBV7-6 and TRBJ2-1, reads GAGVSQSPRYKVTKRGQDVALRCDPISGHVSLYWYRQALGQGPEFLTYFNYEAQQDKSGLPNDRFSAERPEGSISTLTIQRTEQRDSAMYRCASSFRRERPYNEQFFGPGTRLTVL.

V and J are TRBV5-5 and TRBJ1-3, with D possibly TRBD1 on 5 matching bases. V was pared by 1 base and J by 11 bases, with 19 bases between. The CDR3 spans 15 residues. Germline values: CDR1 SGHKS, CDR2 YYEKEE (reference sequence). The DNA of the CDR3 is TGTGCCAGCAGCTTGAAGGCGACAGAAGCTTTTGCCATATATTTT. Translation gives CASSLKATEAFAIYF. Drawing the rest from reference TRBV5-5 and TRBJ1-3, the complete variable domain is DAGVTQSPTHLIKTRGQQVTLRCSPISGHKSVSWYQQVLGQGPQFIFQYYEKEERGRGNFPDRFSARQFPNYSSELNVNALLLGDSALYLCASSLKATEAFAIYFGEGSWLTVV.

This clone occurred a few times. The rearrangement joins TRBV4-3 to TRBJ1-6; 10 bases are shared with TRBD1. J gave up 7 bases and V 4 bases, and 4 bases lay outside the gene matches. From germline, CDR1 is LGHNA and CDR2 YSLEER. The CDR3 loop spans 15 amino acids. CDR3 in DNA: TGCGCCAGCAGCCCGGGACAGGGGTCGAATTCACCCCTCCACTTT. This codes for CASSPGQGSNSPLHF.

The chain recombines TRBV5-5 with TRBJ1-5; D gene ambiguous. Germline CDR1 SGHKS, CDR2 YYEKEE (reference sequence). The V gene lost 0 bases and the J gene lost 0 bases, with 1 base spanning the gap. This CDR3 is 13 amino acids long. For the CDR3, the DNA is TGTGCCAGCAGCTTGGCTAGCAATCAGCCCCAGCATTTT. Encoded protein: CASSLASNQPQHF.

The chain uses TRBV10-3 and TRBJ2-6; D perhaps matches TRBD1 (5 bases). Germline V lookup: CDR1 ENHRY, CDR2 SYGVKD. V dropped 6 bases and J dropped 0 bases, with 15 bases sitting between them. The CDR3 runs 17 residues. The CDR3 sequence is CAIRMTASDSGANVLTF. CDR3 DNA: TGTGCCATCAGGATGACAGCCTCTGACTCTGGGGCCAACGTCCTGACTTTC.

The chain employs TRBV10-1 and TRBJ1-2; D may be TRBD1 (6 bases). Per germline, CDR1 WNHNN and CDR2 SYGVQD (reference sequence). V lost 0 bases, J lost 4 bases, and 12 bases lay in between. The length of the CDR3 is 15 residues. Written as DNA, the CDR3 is TGCGCCAGCAGTGAGTCCACCCAGGGGAGCTATGGCTACACCTTC. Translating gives CASSESTQGSYGYTF.

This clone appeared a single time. CDR3: CASSSPGGARNEQFF. The CDR3 nucleotides read TGCGCCAGCAGCTCCCCGGGGGGTGCCCGGAATGAGCAGTTCTTC. The chain combines TRBV5-1 with TRBJ2-1; 7 bases are shared with TRBD2. V lost 3 bases to trimming and J lost 7 bases; unmatched junction nucleotides: 10. Germline-derived CDR1 and CDR2 are SGHRS and YFSETQ. The CDR3 extends over 15 amino acids.